This entry describes one T cell receptor beta chain. This receptor's antigen is unknown. The input lacks base qualities; no much larger clone sits a single base away. The treatment or condition label corresponds to: 15 to 20 received Ad26.COV2.S at low or high dose, single or two shots; roughly five received placebo; per-sample allocation not given. For vaccine and placebo recipients, the sequenced repertoires came from samples collected on day 63 after the first injection. Cohort 1b enrolled about 25 adults aged 18-55 years at a single site in Boston, USA, between 29 July and 7 August 2020. Ad26.COV2.S was a replication-incompetent adenovirus type 26 vector that expressed a prefusion-stabilized SARS-CoV-2 spike protein derived from the original Wuhan strain. The data originate from a study of Ad26.COV2.S vaccination and SARS-CoV-2 variants (dated by TCRdb to about 2021). In the study overall: Vaccine-arm donors were drawn from COV1001, a multicentre, randomized, double-blind, placebo-controlled phase I-IIa trial of Ad26.COV2.S in healthy adults. Ad26.COV2.S was administered intramuscularly at 5 x 10^10 or 1 x 10^11 viral particles, either as a single shot or as two shots given 56 days apart. Sequencing of the TCRbeta repertoire served to evaluate the specificity and breadth of SARS-CoV-2-reactive T cell receptors following Ad26.COV2.S vaccination. A total of about 30 samples were included in the TCR-sequenced set, comprising about 20 Ad26.COV2.S vaccine recipients, 5 placebo recipients and 8 SARS-CoV-2 convalescent individuals. Trial participants were randomized into five groups of five: low-dose or high-dose Ad26.COV2.S given once or twice, or placebo on both occasions. Throughout the experiments and outcome assessment, investigators stayed blinded to trial group allocation. Results the study describes overall, beyond this receptor: The authors noted that the TCR breadth and depth analyses may have underestimated total T cell responses. Vaccine and placebo recipients had comparable non-spike TCR breadth, which fits with the vaccine containing only spike. Higher spike-specific TCR breadth was observed in Ad26.COV2.S recipients than in placebo recipients (P = 0.0014). After vaccination, spike-specific CD8+ and CD4+ T cell responses were reported to show substantial breadth. The study lacked the statistical power to compare responses across vaccine doses or regimens.

The immunoSEQ Assay was used to sequence TCRbeta CDR3 regions. After extraction, genomic DNA underwent amplification by bias-controlled multiplex PCR, followed by high-throughput sequencing. Under the source paper's analysis protocol: To quantify the absolute abundance of every unique TCRbeta CDR3 region, sequences were collapsed and filtered. T cell fraction was estimated by normalizing TCRbeta template counts to usable DNA, with usable DNA measured through amplification of reference genes found in all nucleated cells. Repertoire TCRs were annotated as SARS-CoV-2-specific when V gene, CDR3 amino acid sequence and J gene were exactly matched to a known reactive TCR set. MIRA supplied the reference SARS-CoV-2 TCR set, which was filtered for enrichment in COVID-19-positive ImmuneCODE repertoires so that public or cross-reactive TCRs were removed. Based on the MIRA antigens, annotated TCRs were further analysed at the level of specific ORF or position within ORF. Breadth was defined as annotated unique rearrangements over total unique productive rearrangements; depth was the summed frequency of those rearrangements. TCR breadth was compared between groups using two-sided Wilcoxon rank-sum tests. In its TCRdb copy, this immuneACCESS table keeps in-frame sequences only and misses some clones. Where compared with another copy, unresolved V genes explain less than half of these, and the others have no known cause. V and J calls and clone size are copied from that table; D and trimming were computed from the DNA. This sample holds approximately 410,000 clones; around 92% were observed only once. About 1.6% of the sample rests with the top ten.

The sequence came from a person aged 18-65 years who received the Ad26.COV2.S COVID-19 vaccine or a placebo. The sample consisted of peripheral blood, taken in a trial of Ad26.COV2.S vaccine versus placebo.

The CDR3 corresponds to CASSDSYGYTF. The DNA sequence is given as TGTGCCAGCAGTGACAGCTATGGCTACACCTTC. The sequence joins TRBV6-1 to TRBJ1-2, with no confidently assigned D gene. There are 11 amino acids in the CDR3, from cysteine to phenylalanine inclusive. Only the CDR3 DNA is retained, 33 bases long and in frame from the first base. V drops 3 bases and J drops 4 bases, leaving 3 bases in between. CDR1 MNHNS and CDR2 SASEGT are derived from the germline V gene.